The present entry profiles one T cell receptor beta chain with its context. This clone was picked up a small number of times. Its antigen has not been determined. No base-level quality is on record; no much larger clone is a single base apart. Collaborating institutions collected whole blood in K2EDTA tubes following their own protocols. For TCRbeta analysis, collaborator samples were shipped as frozen whole blood, as isolated PBMCs, or as DNA extracted from either sample type. The immunoSEQ Assay, a bias-controlled multiplex PCR, was used to amplify TCRbeta CDR3 regions from genomic DNA. As for how the authors treated the data: Nucleated cell counts per sample were estimated from amplification of reference gene primers within the assay. To quantify the absolute abundance of each unique TCRbeta CDR3 rearrangement, sequence reads were collapsed and filtered. Productive Simpson clonality was computed per sample as the square root of Simpson's diversity index over productive rearrangements. In its TCRdb copy, this immuneACCESS table keeps in-frame sequences only and misses some clones. Where compared with another copy, unresolved V genes explain less than half of these, and the others have no known cause. V and J calls and clone size follow that table, whereas D and trimming were derived from the DNA. This sample has roughly 350,000 clones in its table, and 70% to 90% of those were observed once. The ten largest make up 3% to 4% of the sample.

The sample comes from a study of blood T cell repertoires in COVID-19 (dated by TCRdb to about 2020). General notes on the study: Collaborator samples came from the United States, Italy and Spain and covered acute and convalescent phases of COVID-19. The prospective study material was composed of cDNA or gDNA derived from T cells, B-cell-depleted T cells, or PBMCs. The dataset comprised deeply sampled blood TCRbeta repertoires from subjects exposed to, actively infected with, or recovered from COVID-19. The repertoires were released in a freely available public database intended as a resource for research on the immune response to SARS-CoV-2. Samples came from the ongoing ImmuneRACE study (first 160 participants) plus 1,254 subjects from 6 global collaborators. Sample metadata almost always included a de-identified subject ID, COVID-19 status, age in years and sex. HLA class I and class II types, where available, came from metadata supplied by the sample provider rather than from assay-based typing. Broader findings and caveats from the paper: The amount of clinical and demographic metadata varied by source and participant and was provided uncurated.

The sequence was obtained from a woman aged 50 to 60 with active or convalescent COVID-19. The sample was peripheral blood.

Here is the DNA: TGTGCCAGTAGTATGGGCAGCTCTGGAAACACCATATATTTT. This translates into CASSMGSSGNTIYF. The V and J genes are TRBV19 and TRBJ1-3; there is no confident call for the D gene. V and J lose 3 bases and 0 bases, and a span of 6 bases separates them. CDR1 and CDR2, looked up from the germline V gene (reference sequence), are LNHDA and SQIVND. From the cysteine up to the phenylalanine, the CDR3 has a length of 14 residues. Kept here is only the CDR3 DNA, which spans 42 bases and is read in frame from base 1.